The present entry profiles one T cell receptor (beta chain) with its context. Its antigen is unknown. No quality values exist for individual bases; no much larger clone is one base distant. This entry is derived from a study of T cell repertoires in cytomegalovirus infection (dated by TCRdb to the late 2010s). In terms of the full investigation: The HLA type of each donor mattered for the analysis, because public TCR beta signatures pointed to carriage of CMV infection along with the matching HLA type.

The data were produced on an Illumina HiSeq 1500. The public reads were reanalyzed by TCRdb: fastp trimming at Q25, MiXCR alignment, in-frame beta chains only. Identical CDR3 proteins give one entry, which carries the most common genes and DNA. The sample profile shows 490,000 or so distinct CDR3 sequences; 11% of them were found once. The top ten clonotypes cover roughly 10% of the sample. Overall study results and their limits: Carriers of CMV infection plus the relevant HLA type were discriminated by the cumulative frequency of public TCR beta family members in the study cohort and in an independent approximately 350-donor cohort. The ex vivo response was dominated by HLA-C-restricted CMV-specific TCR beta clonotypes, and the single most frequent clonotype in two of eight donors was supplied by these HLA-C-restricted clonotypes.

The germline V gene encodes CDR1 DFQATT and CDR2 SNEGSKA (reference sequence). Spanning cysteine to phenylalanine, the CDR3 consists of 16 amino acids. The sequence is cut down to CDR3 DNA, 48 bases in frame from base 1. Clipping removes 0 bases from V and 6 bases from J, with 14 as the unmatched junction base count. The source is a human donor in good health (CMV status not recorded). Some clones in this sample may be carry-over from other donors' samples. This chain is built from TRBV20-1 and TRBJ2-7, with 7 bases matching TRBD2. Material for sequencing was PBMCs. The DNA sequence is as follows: TGCAGTGCTAGAGACCTCGGGAGAAGCGGGGTGTTCGAGCAGTACTTC. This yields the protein CSARDLGRSGVFEQYF.